The T cell receptor (beta chain) described here comes from a study of cytomegalovirus exposure and HLA in healthy donors. Overall study results and limits: The CMV antigen specificity of three CMV-associated chains was confirmed through in vitro analysis.

Comment on this clone: What it recognizes is unknown.

The PCR had 60 Vbeta and 13 Jbeta primers. Profiled with immunoSEQ multiplex PCR; TCRdb holds only in-frame clones, not every one. The table shows about 160,000 clones, with 80% to 85% occurring only once. The sequencing sample was made of PBMCs. The source of this sequence is a boy aged 2 to 10 in good health and CMV-seronegative.

The CDR3 spells CASTYDTGDTEAFF. DNA of the CDR3: TGCGCCAGCACCTACGATACAGGGGACACTGAAGCTTTCTTT. The gene calls are TRBV5-1 and TRBJ1-1; 7 positions agree with TRBD1. The CDR3 extends over 14 amino acids. V was pared by 6 bases and J by 3 bases, with 8 bases of the junction left unmatched. The germline V gene encodes CDR1 SGHRS and CDR2 YFSETQ.